The subject of this entry is one T cell receptor (beta chain). This sample is part of a study of blood T cell repertoires in COVID-19. Study as a whole: Sites across the United States, Italy and Spain contributed samples from acute and convalescent COVID-19. T cells, B-cell-depleted T cells, or PBMCs provided the cDNA or gDNA that served as material.

Source study methods: Reference gene primers were amplified, and this amplification served to estimate nucleated cell counts. The table came from immunoSEQ multiplex PCR; TCRdb's copy has only in-frame clones and leaves some out. That table gives V, J and clone size, and the DNA gave D and trimming. The repertoire holds under 150,000 clones, with 76% as singletons. This CDR3 is built from 12 residues. Germline CDR1 GTSNPN, CDR2 SVGIG (reference sequence). J lost 5 bases, V lost 8 bases, and 8 bases had no gene match. The sequencing sample was made of peripheral blood. The clonotype was recovered from a man between 60 and 70 years old with acute or convalescent COVID-19. The chain carries TRBV30 and TRBJ1-1, with TRBD1 identical over 7 bases. The CDR3 DNA is TGTGCCGCGAACAGGGGAGGTACTGAAGCTTTCTTT. The encoded protein is CAANRGGTEAFF.